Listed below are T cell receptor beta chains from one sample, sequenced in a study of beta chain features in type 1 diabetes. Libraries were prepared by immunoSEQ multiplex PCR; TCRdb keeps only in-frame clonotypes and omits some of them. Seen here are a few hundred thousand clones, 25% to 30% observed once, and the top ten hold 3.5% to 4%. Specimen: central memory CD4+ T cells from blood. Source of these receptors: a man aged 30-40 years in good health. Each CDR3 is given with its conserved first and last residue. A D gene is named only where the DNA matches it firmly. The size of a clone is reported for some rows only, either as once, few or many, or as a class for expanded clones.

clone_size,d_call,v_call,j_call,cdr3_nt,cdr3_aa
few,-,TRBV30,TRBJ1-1,TGTGCCTGGAAGACAGCCAACACTGAAGCTTTCTTT,CAWKTANTEAFF
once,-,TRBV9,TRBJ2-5,TGTGCCAGCAGCGTAGGGGGACTGCCACAAGAGACCCAGTACTTC,CASSVGGLPQETQYF
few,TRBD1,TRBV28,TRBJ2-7,TGTGCCAGCAGTCCCGAGACGTGGGACAGGGGGCGCGAGCAGTACTTC,CASSPETWDRGREQYF
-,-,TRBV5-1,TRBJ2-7,TGCGCCAGCAGCTCCGCCGGGATAGCCTACGAGCAGTACTTC,CASSSAGIAYEQYF
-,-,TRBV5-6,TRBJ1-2,TGTGCCAGCAAGGCGGACGGCCCTAACTATGGCTACACCTTC,CASKADGPNYGYTF
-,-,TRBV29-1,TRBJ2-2,TGCAGCGTACAGGTGTACACCGGGGAGCTGTTTTTT,CSVQVYTGELFF
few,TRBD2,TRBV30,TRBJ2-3,TGTGCCTGGACTTCACTAGCGGGAGCGGATACGCAGTATTTT,CAWTSLAGADTQYF
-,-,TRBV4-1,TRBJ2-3,TGCGCCAGCAGCCAAGTATGGGCAGATACGCAGTATTTT,CASSQVWADTQYF
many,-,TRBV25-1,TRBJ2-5,TGTGCCAGCAGTGACCAGCGGCCGGGGACCCAGTACTTC,CASSDQRPGTQYF
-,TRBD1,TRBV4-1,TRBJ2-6,TGCGCCAGCAGCTTTCCCCAGGGGGCTGGGGCCAACGTCCTGACTTTC,CASSFPQGAGANVLTF
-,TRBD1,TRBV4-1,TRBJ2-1,TGCGCCAGCAGCCGCCAGACAGGGGGGGTTTATGATGAGCAGTTCTTC,CASSRQTGGVYDEQFF
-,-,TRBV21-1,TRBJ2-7,TGTGCCAGCAGCAAAGGGGCAGGCAAGTACTTC,CASSKGAGKYF
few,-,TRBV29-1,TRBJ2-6,TGCAGCGTTAATGAAGGGGCTGGGGCCAACGTCCTGACTTTC,CSVNEGAGANVLTF
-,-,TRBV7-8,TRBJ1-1,TGTGCCAGCAGTACCAAGGGCACTGAAGCTTTCTTT,CASSTKGTEAFF
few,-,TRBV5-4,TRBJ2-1,TGTGCCAGCAGCTTGGGTGGTGGTCGGTCCCTAGGGCAGTTCTTC,CASSLGGGRSLGQFF
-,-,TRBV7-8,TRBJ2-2,TGTGCCAGCAGCTACAGGGTCACCGGGGAGCTGTTTTTT,CASSYRVTGELFF
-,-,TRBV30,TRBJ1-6,TGTGCCTGGAGCCTCGGGAGCTCCTATAATTCACCCCTCCACTTT,CAWSLGSSYNSPLHF
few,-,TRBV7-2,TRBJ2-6,TGTGCCAGCAGCGTTTCCGGGACACGGGGGGCCAACGTCCTGACTTTC,CASSVSGTRGANVLTF
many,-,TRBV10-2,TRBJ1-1,TGCGCCGCCGAAAACGGGAATCTCACTGAAGCTTTCTTT,CAAENGNLTEAFF
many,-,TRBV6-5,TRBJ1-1,TGTGCCAGCAGGGCCCAAGATTTGAGCGGAACTGAAGCTTTCTTT,CASRAQDLSGTEAFF
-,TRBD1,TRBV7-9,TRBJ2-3,TGTGCCAGCAGCTTCGGACAGGGAACAGATACGCAGTATTTT,CASSFGQGTDTQYF
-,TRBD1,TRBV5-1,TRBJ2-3,TGCGCCAGCAGCCCAGGACAGGTCACAGATACGCAGTATTTT,CASSPGQVTDTQYF
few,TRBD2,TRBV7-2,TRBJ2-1,TGTGCCAGCAGCCGCAAGCGGGGTCGGTTAAATGAGCAGTTCTTC,CASSRKRGRLNEQFF
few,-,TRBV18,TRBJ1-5,TGTGCCAGCTCACCAGAGGACAGAGGGCGTCAGCCCCAGCATTTT,CASSPEDRGRQPQHF
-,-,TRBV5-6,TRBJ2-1,TGTGCCAGCAACCTCTTCCACAGGGCCGGGAACAATGAGCAGTTCTTC,CASNLFHRAGNNEQFF
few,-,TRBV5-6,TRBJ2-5,TGTGCCAGCAGCGGTGCGGGGCTGTCGTTTGGGGAGACCCAGTACTTC,CASSGAGLSFGETQYF
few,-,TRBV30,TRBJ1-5,TGTGCCTGGAGTGTACACGGTTATAGCAATCAGCCCCAGCATTTT,CAWSVHGYSNQPQHF
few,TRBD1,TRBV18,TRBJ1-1,TGTGCCAGCTCACGACAGGGATCCCGCACTGAAGCTTTCTTT,CASSRQGSRTEAFF
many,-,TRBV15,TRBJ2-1,TGTGCCACCAGCAGGCCCGGGGCCATCGGTTACGATGAGCAGTTCTTC,CATSRPGAIGYDEQFF
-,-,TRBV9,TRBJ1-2,TGTGCCAGCAGCGTAGACAGGTCCGACGGCTACACCTTC,CASSVDRSDGYTF
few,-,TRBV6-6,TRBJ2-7,TGTGCCACCAGGGGTGGCTCCTACGAGCAGTACTTC,CATRGGSYEQYF
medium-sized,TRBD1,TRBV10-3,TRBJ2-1,TGTGCCATCAGTGAGCGACAGGGGGCTTATGGGCAGTTCTTC,CAISERQGAYGQFF
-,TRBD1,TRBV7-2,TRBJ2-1,TGTGCCAGCAGCCAGACAGGGGCTGGGGATGAGCAGTTCTTC,CASSQTGAGDEQFF
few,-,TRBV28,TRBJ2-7,TGTGCCAGCACCTCCGGACAGACAATCTCCTACGAGCAGTACTTC,CASTSGQTISYEQYF
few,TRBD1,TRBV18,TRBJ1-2,TGTGCCAGCTCACCACCGACAGGGGATGGCTACACCTTC,CASSPPTGDGYTF
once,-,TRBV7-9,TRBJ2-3,TGTGCCAGCAGCAGGAGATTGGACGCAGATACGCAGTATTTT,CASSRRLDADTQYF
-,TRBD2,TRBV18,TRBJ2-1,TGTGCCAGCTCACAACTAGCGGGGCCCTACAATGAGCAGTTCTTC,CASSQLAGPYNEQFF
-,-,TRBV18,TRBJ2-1,TGTGCCAGCTCACCACCCGGGTACAATGAGCAGTTCTTC,CASSPPGYNEQFF
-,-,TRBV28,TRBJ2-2,TGTGCCAGCAGTAATTCCTACGGGGCGGTAGTCAGCGGGGAGCTGTTTTTT,CASSNSYGAVVSGELFF
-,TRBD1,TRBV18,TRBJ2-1,TGTGCCAGCTCACCATTCCGGGACAGGGGCCTCAGGGAGCAGTTCTTC,CASSPFRDRGLREQFF
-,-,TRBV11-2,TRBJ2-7,TGTGCCAGCAGCTACGCCAGATCCGAGCAGTACTTC,CASSYARSEQYF
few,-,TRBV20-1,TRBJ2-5,TGCAGTGCTAGAGGCGGCGAGACCCAGTACTTC,CSARGGETQYF
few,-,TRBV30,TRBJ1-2,TGTGCCTGGAGTGTAAGGGGCAGGGAAATCACCTTC,CAWSVRGREITF
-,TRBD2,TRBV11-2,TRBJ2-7,TGTGCCAGCAGCTTAGAGCCTAGCGGGATCGAGCAGTACTTC,CASSLEPSGIEQYF
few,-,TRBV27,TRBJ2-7,TGTGCCAGCAGTTTGGCAGGGGCTCTCGAGCAGTACTTC,CASSLAGALEQYF
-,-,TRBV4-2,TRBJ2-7,TGTGCCAGCAGCCAAGCGTCGGCAGGGAGTTCCTACGAGCAGTACTTC,CASSQASAGSSYEQYF
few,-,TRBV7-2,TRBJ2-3,TGTGCCAGCAATCCGGGGATAGATACGCAGTATTTT,CASNPGIDTQYF
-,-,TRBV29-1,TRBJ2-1,TGCAGCGTTGAAGATCTGGGCGCCGAGCAGTTCTTC,CSVEDLGAEQFF
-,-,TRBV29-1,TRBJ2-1,TGCAGCGGTGAAGAACAGCCGTTCTTC,CSGEEQPFF
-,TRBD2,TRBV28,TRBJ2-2,TGTGCCAGCAGTCTTAGCGGGTCTAACACCGGGGAGCTGTTTTTT,CASSLSGSNTGELFF
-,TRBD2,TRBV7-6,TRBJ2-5,TGTGCCAGCAGCTCTCGAGGAGCGGGGGGTCTAGAGACCCAGTACTTC,CASSSRGAGGLETQYF
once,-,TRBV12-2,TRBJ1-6,TGTGCGGTCCCGGACCGGGACTTTTTTTTT,CAVPDRDFFF
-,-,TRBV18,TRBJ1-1,TGTGCCACCAGAGGGGGGCTGGACACTGAAGCTTTCTTT,CATRGGLDTEAFF
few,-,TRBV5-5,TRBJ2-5,TGTGCCAGCAGCTGGGACCAGCAGGTTGAGACCCAGTACTTC,CASSWDQQVETQYF
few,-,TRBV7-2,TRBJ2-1,TGTGCCAGCAGCTTAGCCCGGACAGTTGTTGAGCAGTTCTTC,CASSLARTVVEQFF
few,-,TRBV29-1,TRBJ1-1,TGCAGCGTCGCAGGGAGTCGGAACACTGAAGCTTTCTTT,CSVAGSRNTEAFF
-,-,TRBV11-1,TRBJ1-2,TGTGCCAGCAGACCTACAGATAACTATGGCTACACCTTC,CASRPTDNYGYTF